The 13 T cell receptor beta chains below were found in one sample sequenced in a study of T-cell memory formation after mild COVID-19. TCRdb reprocessed the 5' RACE reads with MiXCR, giving one entry per CDR3 protein. The sample comprises some 300,000 distinct CDR3 sequences, 20% to 25% of which are singletons, and roughly 23% rests with the top ten. Sequencing was carried out using PBMCs or a T cell subset sorted from them (not recorded which). The source is a man in his late teens or twenties who had mild COVID-19 (a few samples of this study predate the infection). Cell type and time point are not known.

V is TRBV21-1 and J is TRBJ2-7; the DNA was not compared with TRBD1, the D call given in the table. TRBV21-1 represents a pseudogene. The CDR3 has 16 residues. The CDR3, as DNA: TGTGCCAGCAGTAGTTACGCGGGGGGCGAATCCTACGAGCAGTACGTC. Amino acids: CASSSYAGGESYEQYV.

In this sample, this clonotype turned up a few times. V usage is TRBV7-6 and J usage is TRBJ2-3, with D hard to call. Germline assignment: CDR1 SGHVS and CDR2 FNYEAQ. The CDR3 has 13 residues. Deletions cut 2 bases from V and 2 bases from J, with 5 bases between. This CDR3 reads CASSLRNTDTQYF. The CDR3 DNA is TGTGCCAGCAGCTTACGCAACACAGATACGCAGTATTTT.

The sample holds a few counts of this clonotype. The chain is built from TRBV20-1 and TRBJ2-1, with 7 bases that match TRBD2. The CDR3 contains 12 residues. V was pared by 3 bases and J by 8 bases, with 4 bases of the junction left unmatched. The germline gives CDR1 DFQATT, CDR2 SNEGSKA (reference sequence). In DNA, the CDR3 is TGCAGTGCTAGGTTCCGGGGGGATGAGCAGTTCTTC. The encoded protein is CSARFRGDEQFF.

A few counts support this clonotype. The chain combines TRBV6-1 with TRBJ1-2; no clear D gene. This CDR3 has 13 amino acids. V dropped 7 bases and J dropped 3 bases, with 12 bases sitting between them. The germline V gene encodes CDR1 MNHNS and CDR2 SASEGT. The CDR3 nucleotides read TGTGCCAGCACTCAGGCAGACGACTATGGCTACACCTTC. Encoded protein: CASTQADDYGYTF.

This clonotype was detected only a few times. The chain recombines TRBV4-1 with TRBJ1-1; 9 bases align to TRBD1. The germline gives CDR1 MGHRA, CDR2 YSYEKL. The CDR3 extends over 15 amino acids. V lost 8 bases and J lost 0; bases outside the gene matches: 7. DNA for the CDR3: TGCGCCAGCGGTGGGACAGGGTCAATGAACACTGAAGCTTTCTTT. It encodes CASGGTGSMNTEAFF.

The chain has TRBV6-5 and TRBJ2-7; TRBD1 is a possible D gene (6 bases). This CDR3 is built from 13 residues. Germline-derived CDR1 and CDR2 are MNHEY and SVGAGI. The V end lost 8 bases, the J end lost 2 bases, and 13 bases lay between the germline ends. As DNA, the CDR3 is TGTGCCAGCTCCAGGGACACCGCCTACGAGCAGTACTTC. The encoded protein is CASSRDTAYEQYF.

This chain links TRBV6-2 or TRBV6-3 with TRBJ2-1; no firm D call. This CDR3 has 12 residues. V was shortened by 2 bases and J by 8 bases, with 7 bases between the two germline ends. The germline gives CDR1 MNHEY, CDR2 SVGEGT. The CDR3 loop is CASSYRQHEQFF. DNA of the CDR3: TGTGCCAGCAGTTACCGGCAGCATGAGCAGTTCTTC.

This clonotype was observed a handful of times. The CDR3 DNA is TGTGCCAGTAGTACTCCCGCGACAGGGTTGCATGAGCAGTTCTTC. Protein product: CASSTPATGLHEQFF. J is TRBJ2-1 and V is TRBV19; 7 nucleotides agree with TRBD1. V was pared by 4 bases and J by 8 bases, with 11 bases of the junction left unmatched. Per the germline V gene, CDR1 is LNHDA and CDR2 is SQIVND (reference sequence). The CDR3 length is 15 residues. Filled out from reference TRBV19 and TRBJ2-1, the complete variable domain reads DGGITQSPKYLFRKEGQNVTLSCEQNLNHDAMYWYRQDPGQGLRLIYYSQIVNDFQKGDIAEGYSVSREKKESFPLTVTSAQKNPTAFYLCASSTPATGLHEQFFGPGTRLTVL.

This chain connects TRBV5-1 to TRBJ2-5; possible D gene TRBD1, 6 bases. This CDR3 is 15 amino acids long. Germline CDR1 SGHRS, CDR2 YFSETQ. V lost 1 base and J lost 5, with 15 bases in between. The CDR3 DNA reads TGCGCCAGCAGCTTGAGGGGGACCCAGGGGGAGACCCAGTACTTC. It yields the protein CASSLRGTQGETQYF.

Only a few counts were recorded for this clonotype. The J gene is TRBJ1-1, the V gene TRBV4-3, with D possibly matching TRBD1 (5 bases). Germline-derived CDR1 and CDR2 are LGHNA and YSLEER. The CDR3 totals 18 residues. V lost 4 bases, J lost 1 base, and 22 bases lay in between. The CDR3 reads CASSPWGAPGQANTEAFF. The CDR3 DNA sequence: TGCGCCAGCAGCCCTTGGGGCGCCCCGGGCCAAGCGAACACTGAAGCTTTCTTT.

The chain uses TRBV24-1 and TRBJ2-2; no reliable D call. This CDR3 has 11 residues. Trimming took off 5 bases at V and 4 bases at J, with 1 base between the two ends. The germline gives CDR1 KGHDR, CDR2 SFDVKD. CDR3 loop: CATSGTGELFF. The CDR3 DNA is TGTGCCACCAGTGGCACCGGGGAGCTGTTTTTT.

In this sample, this clonotype turned up a few times. The V gene is TRBV9, the J gene TRBJ1-3; D ambiguous. With 0 bases removed from V and 3 bases from J, the gap between germline ends came to 10 bases. The CDR3 is 15 residues long. The germline V gene has CDR1 SGDLS and CDR2 YYNGEE. The CDR3 reads CASSVGPGVGNTIYF. The CDR3 DNA is TGTGCCAGCAGCGTAGGTCCAGGAGTTGGAAACACCATATATTTT.

This clonotype was counted ten times or more. The V gene is TRBV5-1, the J gene TRBJ2-5, with D uncertain. The CDR3 has 13 residues. In germline, CDR1 is SGHRS, CDR2 YFSETQ. Trimming shortened V by 2 bases and J by 5 bases, and 10 bases separated the two germline ends. CDR3 nucleotides: TGCGCCAGCAGCTTCGGGCTCGGGGAGACCCAGTACTTC. It is translated as CASSFGLGETQYF.